This T cell receptor beta chain is drawn from a study of regulatory T cells in long-lasting Graves disease. Notes on the study in general: Persistent disease samples used TRBV28, TRBJ1-2 and TRBJ2-5 preferentially.

Building the TCR beta libraries relied on iRepertoire HTBI primers, and CDR3 regions underwent Arm-PCR. TCRdb processed the multiplex PCR reads anew with MiXCR; each CDR3 protein has one entry. This table holds about 420,000 distinct CDR3 sequences, over 15% found once. This clonotype has only a few counts. What it binds is not known. As to time point: newly diagnosed GD, antithyroid drugs for less than 3 months. Extracted PBMC RNA gave rise to the TCR library. Germline values: CDR1 MDHEN, CDR2 SYDVKM. The trim removed 4 bases at V and 4 bases at J, leaving 10 bases unmatched. The CDR3 totals 18 residues. The same sample was also used in a study of T cells in Graves' hyperthyroidism and ophthalmopathy.

The input for sequencing was peripheral blood mononuclear cells (PBMCs), taken at new diagnosis, from a patient treated with antithyroid drugs. This clonotype was obtained from a woman younger than 35 with Graves disease. This sequence joins TRBV28 and TRBJ2-2, with TRBD2 identical over 12 bases. CDR3 sequence (DNA): TGTGCCAGCAGTTCTCCTAGCGGGAGGGGGCGCACCACCGGGGAGCTGTTTTTT. Translation: CASSSPSGRGRTTGELFF.